The sample holds a few counts of the clone carrying this T cell receptor beta chain. The antigen remains unidentified. This record comes from a study of T-cell memory formation after mild COVID-19. The CDR3 runs 14 residues. With V trimmed by 1 base and J by 5 bases, 6 bases remained unmatched. In germline, CDR1 is DFQATT, CDR2 SNEGSKA (reference sequence). MiXCR, applied by TCRdb to the 5' RACE reads, yields one record per CDR3 protein. The sample carries 200,000 to 250,000 distinct CDR3 sequences, around 10% recorded once. Study-wide results and limits: In pre-infection memory, a portion of responding clones appeared, which suggested that cross-reactive memory joined. SARS-CoV-2 specificity of second-wave clones peaking day 37 was unconfirmed.

Sequencing was performed on PBMCs or a T cell subset sorted from them (not recorded which). This clonotype originated in a man younger than 30 who had mild COVID-19 (a few samples of this study predate the infection). Cell type and time point are not known. The chain combines TRBV20-1 with TRBJ2-5; 8 bases map to TRBD1. In nucleotides, the CDR3 is TGCAGTGCTAGAGTCGGCAGGGGGCAGGAGACCCAGTACTTC. Its translation: CSARVGRGQETQYF.